Below are 22 T cell receptor beta chains sequenced from a single sample in a study of blood T cell repertoires in COVID-19 (dated by TCRdb to 2018 to 2020). The method behind the library was the immunoSEQ multiplex PCR assay. Here the immuneACCESS table is served through TCRdb, limited to in-frame sequences with V and J called. Missing clones are a known gap in these copies; in checked studies unresolved V genes cover under half, and the rest lacks a known reason. Recorded for this sample are under 150,000 clones; around 82% of them occurred a single time. The ten largest make up 5.9% of the sample. The specimen sequenced was peripheral blood. The receptors were sampled from a man older than 75 with active or convalescent COVID-19.

The chain is built from TRBV4-1 and TRBJ1-2; 9 bases are shared with TRBD1. CDR3 size: 15 residues. The junction had 7 bases not matched to a gene; V was cut back by 3 bases and J by 5 bases. Germline V gene data show CDR1 as MGHRA and CDR2 as YSYEKL. CDR3 coding DNA: TGCGCCAGCAGCCACCCGGGACAGGGAAAATATGGCTACACCTTC. Translating it yields CASSHPGQGKYGYTF.

The genes are TRBV5-1 and TRBJ2-1; perhaps TRBD2 as D (6 bases). The germline CDR1 and CDR2 sequences are SGHRS and YFSETQ. CDR3 length equals 13 residues. Trimming took off 3 bases at V and 9 bases at J, with 13 bases between the two ends. As DNA, the CDR3 is TGCGCCAGCAGCTCACCTCCGGAGGGTGAGCAGTTCTTC. It yields the protein CASSSPPEGEQFF.

The gene calls are TRBV19 and TRBJ1-2; D is undetermined. The CDR3 consists of 13 residues. Germline loops: CDR1 LNHDA, CDR2 SQIVND (reference sequence). Trimming pared 5 bases from V and 4 bases from J, leaving 11 bases between. The CDR3 region is CASSPEQFYGYTF. The CDR3 DNA follows: TGTGCCAGTAGTCCGGAACAGTTCTATGGCTACACCTTC.

The rearrangement uses TRBV20-1 and TRBJ1-4; possible D gene TRBD1, 6 bases. V was clipped by 3 bases and J by 2 bases, with 13 bases between them. Germline V gene lookup returns CDR1 DFQATT and CDR2 SNEGSKA (reference sequence). This CDR3 is 15 amino acids long. CDR3 bases: TGCAGTGCTAGTGATCCAGGGGCCACTAATGAAAAACTGTTTTTT. Translating gives CSASDPGATNEKLFF.

This sequence joins TRBV24-1 and TRBJ2-2, with TRBD1 as a possible D gene (6 bases). In germline, CDR1 is KGHDR, CDR2 SFDVKD. With 5 bases removed from V and 4 bases from J, the gap between germline ends came to 7 bases. The CDR3 length is 13 residues. The CDR3 reads CATSGTATGELFF. The CDR3 DNA reads TGTGCCACCAGTGGGACAGCCACCGGGGAGCTGTTTTTT.

The chain joins TRBV3-1 (or the pseudogene TRBV3-2) to TRBJ1-2, with D uncertain. The CDR3 runs to 13 residues. Trimming stripped 3 bases from V and 2 bases from J, with 7 bases between. CDR1 and CDR2 (germline): LGHDT, YNNKEL (reference sequence). The CDR3 loop is CASSHDGNYGYTF. CDR3 in DNA: TGTGCCAGCAGCCACGACGGGAACTATGGCTACACCTTC.

The CDR3 reads CASGGLGSYNEQFF. The CDR3 DNA follows: TGCGCCAGCGGGGGACTAGGCTCCTACAATGAGCAGTTCTTC. The gene calls are TRBV5-1 and TRBJ2-1; 8 positions match TRBD2. The CDR3 contains 14 residues. V shed 7 bases and J 0 bases; nucleotides not matched to a gene: 3. Per the germline V gene, CDR1 is SGHRS and CDR2 is YFSETQ.

The chain links TRBV6-1 to TRBJ1-5; weak D call: TRBD1 (5 bases). CDR1 is MNHNS, CDR2 SASEGT, per germline. The ends were cut back, 2 bases at V and 10 bases at J, with 18 bases in the middle. The length of the CDR3 is 15 residues. CDR3 residues: CASSERAREVGPQHF. The DNA for the CDR3 is TGTGCCAGCAGTGAAAGGGCCAGGGAAGTTGGCCCCCAGCATTTT.

The chain recombines TRBV4-3 with TRBJ2-2; TRBD1 agrees at 9 bases. V dropped 3 bases and J dropped 7; count of bases not matched to a gene: 9. The CDR3 contains 16 residues. In germline, CDR1 is LGHNA, CDR2 YSLEER. CDR3 sequence (DNA): TGCGCCAGCAGCCAGAGGGGGACAGGGTTAGTCGGGGAGCTGTTTTTT. Amino acid sequence: CASSQRGTGLVGELFF.

The chain recombines TRBV6-5 with TRBJ2-7, with a possible D match to TRBD1 (6 bases). This CDR3 contains 13 residues. Germline CDR1 is MNHEY and CDR2 is SVGAGI. V was shortened by 6 bases and J by 7 bases, with 16 bases between the two germline ends. The CDR3 protein is CASRYVDRSEQYF. For the CDR3, the DNA is TGTGCCAGCAGATACGTAGACAGGAGTGAGCAGTACTTC.

This clone was seen only a few times. The chain couples TRBV28 to TRBJ1-6; perhaps TRBD1 as D (5 bases). Germline-derived CDR1 and CDR2 are MDHEN and SYDVKM. V dropped 2 bases and J dropped 12 bases, with 5 bases sitting between them. The CDR3 contains 11 residues. CDR3 coding DNA: TGTGCCAGCAGTTTAGGACAACCCCTCCACTTT. It is translated as CASSLGQPLHF.

The genes are TRBV6-1 and TRBJ2-7; no clear D. Trimming shortened V by 1 base and J by 9 bases, and 13 bases separated the two germline ends. CDR1 is MNHNS, CDR2 SASEGT, per germline. The CDR3 has 13 residues. The CDR3 coding sequence is TGTGCCAGCAGTGAAGGTCAGGTAATCGTGCAGTACTTC. This encodes CASSEGQVIVQYF.

CDR3 sequence: CASSPTGNTNEQFF. The CDR3 region has the DNA TGTGCCAGCTCACCTACGGGGAATACAAATGAGCAGTTCTTC. The chain uses TRBV18 and TRBJ2-1; maybe TRBD2 (5 bases). Trimming pared 3 bases from V and 7 bases from J, leaving 13 bases between. Germline V gene lookup returns CDR1 KGHSH and CDR2 LQKENI. This CDR3 has 14 amino acids.

The chain combines TRBV18 with TRBJ1-1; 11 bases fit TRBD1. The V gene end was trimmed by 6 bases and the J gene end by 5 bases; junction bases not matched to a gene: 8. CDR1 KGHSH and CDR2 LQKENI come from the germline V gene. CDR3 length: 15 residues. The CDR3 region has the DNA TGTGCCAGCTCGGGAGGGGACAGGGGGAGGACTGAAGCTTTCTTT. Translation: CASSGGDRGRTEAFF.

The chain employs TRBV19 and TRBJ1-1, with D possibly matching TRBD1 (5 bases). This CDR3 comprises 13 residues. Trimming removed 5 bases from V and 5 bases from J, with 12 bases in between. In germline, CDR1 is LNHDA, CDR2 SQIVND (reference sequence). The DNA of the CDR3 is TGTGCCAGTAGTCCGACGAAGGGGACTGAAGCTTTCTTT. Its protein is CASSPTKGTEAFF.

The CDR3 DNA sequence: TGTGCCAGCAGTTCAAGGGGTACTGATGAAAAACTGTTTTTT. It encodes CASSSRGTDEKLFF. The chain combines TRBV7-2 with TRBJ1-4; a possible D gene is TRBD1 (5 bases). The CDR3 is 14 amino acids. Germline values: CDR1 SGHTA, CDR2 FQGNSA. V was pared by 6 bases and J by 6 bases, with 14 bases between.

The V call is TRBV19, the J call TRBJ1-3; D gene ambiguous. Germline CDR1 is LNHDA and CDR2 is SQIVND (reference sequence). This CDR3 is 14 amino acids long. Trimming stripped 10 bases from V and 2 bases from J, with 15 bases between. This chain's CDR3 is CAMGEAGPGNTIYF. As DNA, the CDR3 is TGTGCCATGGGTGAGGCGGGCCCTGGAAACACCATATATTTT.

The rearrangement joins TRBV5-1 to TRBJ2-2; TRBD1 is a possible D gene (6 bases). Per the germline V gene, CDR1 is SGHRS and CDR2 is YFSETQ. The CDR3 runs 14 residues. With 2 bases removed from V and 2 bases from J, the gap between germline ends came to 7 bases. CDR3 sequence (DNA): TGCGCCAGCAGCTTACAGGGAAACACCGGGGAGCTGTTTTTT. Translating it yields CASSLQGNTGELFF.

This rearrangement joins TRBV7-3 to TRBJ1-2; 7 positions agree with TRBD1. CDR1 SGHTA and CDR2 FQGTGA come from the germline V gene. The CDR3 is 16 amino acids. With V trimmed by 1 base and J by 3 bases, 8 bases remained unmatched. Written as DNA, the CDR3 is TGTGCCAGCAGCTTAAGACGACAGGGCGTCGACTATGGCTACACCTTC. The encoded protein is CASSLRRQGVDYGYTF.

This chain joins TRBV6-5 and TRBJ1-6, with D maybe TRBD1 (5 bases). The CDR3 covers 15 residues. The V gene lost 0 bases and the J gene lost 7 bases, with 10 bases spanning the gap. From germline, CDR1 is MNHEY and CDR2 SVGAGI. CDR3 protein: CASSYSGQGNSPLHF. The CDR3, as DNA: TGTGCCAGCAGTTACTCGGGGCAGGGCAATTCACCCCTCCACTTT.

J is TRBJ2-2 and V is TRBV11-1, with D maybe TRBD2 (5 bases). V lost 6 bases and J lost 6, with 8 bases in between. The germline V gene encodes CDR1 SGHAT and CDR2 FQDESV (reference sequence). This CDR3 is built from 12 residues. DNA for the CDR3: TGTGCCAGCAGGAGGGTGGCCGGGGAGCTGTTTTTT. As protein: CASRRVAGELFF. Looking up the rest from reference TRBV11-1 and TRBJ2-2 gives the full variable domain: EAEVAQSPRYKITEKSQAVAFWCDPISGHATLYWYRQILGQGPELLVQFQDESVVDDSQLPKDRFSAERLKGVDSTLKIQPAELGDSAMYLCASRRVAGELFFGEGSRLTVL.

The chain combines TRBV29-1 with TRBJ1-3; 7 positions match TRBD1. Germline V gene sequence: CDR1 SQVTM, CDR2 ANQGSEA. This CDR3 spans 14 amino acids. The ends lost 6 bases at V and 0 bases at J; junction bases unmatched: 5. CDR3 sequence: CSVTDRSSGNTIYF. The CDR3 nucleotides are TGCAGCGTGACGGACAGGAGCTCTGGAAACACCATATATTTT.